Each of the 21 T cell receptor beta chains below was sequenced from the same sample in a study of cytomegalovirus exposure and HLA in healthy donors. PCR was performed using 60 Vbeta and 13 Jbeta primers. This table comes from immunoSEQ multiplex PCR, and its TCRdb copy is limited to in-frame clones, with some not included. The sample shows some 90,000 clones, about 80% of them seen only once. Sequencing was performed on PBMCs. The receptors were sampled from a man aged 50 to 60 in good health and CMV-seropositive.

The gene calls are TRBV5-1 and TRBJ1-2, with D possibly being TRBD1 (6 bases). The CDR3 runs 14 residues. Germline V gene data show CDR1 as SGHRS and CDR2 as YFSETQ. V was clipped by 1 base and J by 3 bases, with 10 bases between them. The CDR3 bases are TGCGCCAGCAGCTTGCGGACAGATGACTATGGCTACACCTTC. Translated, it gives CASSLRTDDYGYTF.

This clone has only one observation. The V gene is TRBV4-1, the J gene TRBJ2-7; 14 bases are shared with TRBD2. This CDR3 spans 20 amino acids. Germline V gene sequence: CDR1 MGHRA, CDR2 YSYEKL. Losses at the gene ends were 0 bases for V and 2 bases for J; bases not matched to a gene: 12. This CDR3 reads CASSQELGLAGAKGTYEQYF. Written as DNA, the CDR3 is TGCGCCAGCAGCCAAGAGTTGGGACTAGCGGGAGCAAAGGGGACCTACGAGCAGTACTTC.

The chain joins TRBV29-1 to TRBJ2-5, with TRBD2 matching over 11 bases. Trimming removed 0 bases from V and 11 bases from J; junction bases left unmatched: 8. Germline CDR1 and CDR2: SQVTM and ANQGSEA. CDR3 length: 14 amino acids. The CDR3 region has the DNA TGCAGCGTTGAAGATCTCACTAGCGGGAGAAGGCAGTACTTC. It codes for CSVEDLTSGRRQYF.

This clone was picked up a small number of times. The J gene is TRBJ2-1, the V gene TRBV6-1; 12 bases are a match to TRBD2. This CDR3 is 13 amino acids long. Germline loops: CDR1 MNHNS, CDR2 SASEGT. V lost 10 bases to trimming and J lost 7 bases; unmatched junction nucleotides: 5. This CDR3 reads CATRLAGDNEQFF. As DNA, the CDR3 is TGTGCCACCCGACTAGCGGGGGATAATGAGCAGTTCTTC.

The rearrangement joins TRBV7-8 to TRBJ2-6; D gene uncertain. V dropped 1 base and J dropped 0 bases, with 7 bases sitting between them. Germline V gives CDR1 SGHVS, CDR2 FQNEAQ. The CDR3 length is 16 residues. The CDR3 region is CASSLDVGSGANVLTF. The CDR3 bases are TGTGCCAGCAGCTTAGACGTCGGCTCTGGGGCCAACGTCCTGACTTTC.

DNA for the CDR3: TGTGCCAGCAGCGTATCTGTAGATCCCTCCTACAATGAGCAGTTCTTC. It codes for CASSVSVDPSYNEQFF. The genes are TRBV9 and TRBJ2-1; D remains unclear. The CDR3 covers 16 residues. Trimming cost V 1 base and J 0 bases, with 11 bases left between them. The V gene's germline CDR1 is SGDLS and CDR2 YYNGEE. Filled out from reference TRBV9 and TRBJ2-1, the complete variable domain reads DSGVTQTPKHLITATGQRVTLRCSPRSGDLSVYWYQQSLDQGLQFLIQYYNGEERAKGNILERFSAQQFPDLHSELNLSSLELGDSALYFCASSVSVDPSYNEQFFGPGTRLTVL.

The genes are TRBV11-3 and TRBJ2-7, with a weak D call TRBD1 (6 bases). The CDR3 is made up of 12 amino acids. The V gene's germline CDR1 is SGHNT and CDR2 YENEEA. Trimming left V 5 bases short and J 6 bases short, with 11 bases between. CDR3 DNA: TGTGCCAGCAGCCTTGGACAGTTCGAGCAGTACTTC. Amino acid sequence: CASSLGQFEQYF.

Points on this clone: An end of the junction differs from the germline gene, which may be a read error. V gene TRBV27 combines with J gene TRBJ2-6, with 8 bases that match TRBD1. The germline V gene encodes CDR1 MNHEY and CDR2 SMNVEV (reference sequence). CDR3 length equals 17 residues. The chain's CDR3 is CASRRGQDRGGANGLTF. The CDR3 region has the DNA TGTGCCAGCAGGCGGGGACAGGATCGGGGTGGGGCCAACGGCCTGACTTTC.

The V and J genes are TRBV5-1 and TRBJ1-5; D might be TRBD1 (5 bases). With 3 bases removed from V and 5 bases from J, the gap between germline ends came to 12 bases. This CDR3 has 14 amino acids. CDR1 and CDR2 (germline): SGHRS, YFSETQ. The CDR3 nucleotides read TGCGCCAGCAGCTGGGGGGGGGTAGATCAGCCCCAGCATTTT. Its protein product is CASSWGGVDQPQHF.

The chain combines TRBV6-1 with TRBJ2-3; D is possibly TRBD2 (5 bases). The CDR3 extends over 15 amino acids. Germline lookup yields CDR1 MNHNS and CDR2 SASEGT. V shed 6 bases and J shed 5 bases, with 18 bases lying between them. CDR3 region: CASSLEGWRLDTQYF. The CDR3 bases are TGTGCCAGCAGCCTTGAAGGGTGGAGGTTAGATACGCAGTATTTT.

This chain joins TRBV4-2 and TRBJ1-3, with 9 nucleotides matching TRBD1. J lost 7 bases, V lost 0 bases, and 7 bases had no gene match. Germline V CDR1 and CDR2: LGHNA, YNFKEQ. This CDR3 has 16 residues. CDR3 DNA sequence: TGTGCCAGCAGCCAAGACCCCGGGACAGGGATGAACACCATATATTTT. Encoded protein: CASSQDPGTGMNTIYF.

V gene TRBV29-1 combines with J gene TRBJ2-7; perhaps TRBD2 as D (6 bases). In germline, CDR1 is SQVTM, CDR2 ANQGSEA. The CDR3 is made up of 13 amino acids. V was shortened by 6 bases and J by 2 bases, with 14 bases between the two germline ends. The CDR3 sequence: CSVTGTQTYEQYF. In nucleotides, the CDR3 is TGCAGCGTAACCGGGACTCAGACCTACGAGCAGTACTTC.

The rearrangement joins TRBV30 to TRBJ1-2; tentative D call: TRBD1 (6 bases). Germline V gene data show CDR1 as GTSNPN and CDR2 as SVGIG (reference sequence). The CDR3 consists of 12 residues. V lost 8 bases to trimming and J lost 6 bases, with 16 bases between them. CDR3 amino acids: CAGLVQGNGYTF. CDR3 DNA: TGTGCCGGGCTTGTACAGGGAAATGGCTACACCTTC.

The V gene is TRBV18, the J gene TRBJ1-1; possibly TRBD1 for D (5 bases). CDR3 length: 16 residues. Between the trimmed V and J ends, which lost 1 base and 5 bases, there was a span of 17 bases. CDR1 KGHSH and CDR2 LQKENI come from the germline V gene. The chain's CDR3 is CASSPRSGGGRTEAFF. The CDR3 DNA reads TGTGCCAGCTCACCACGGTCGGGGGGAGGTCGGACTGAAGCTTTCTTT.

This clone occurred a few times. The chain couples TRBV30 to TRBJ2-3; D remains ambiguous. V was trimmed by 2 bases and J by 4 bases, leaving 13 bases between them. CDR3 length: 14 amino acids. The V gene's germline CDR1 is GTSNPN and CDR2 SVGIG (reference sequence). In DNA form, the CDR3 reads TGTGCCTGGAGTTCAGATTTATCCCCAGATACGCAGTATTTT. Encoded protein: CAWSSDLSPDTQYF. The full variable domain, completed using reference TRBV30 and TRBJ2-3, is SQTIHQWPATLVQPVGSPLSLECTVEGTSNPNLYWYRQAAGRGLQLLFYSVGIGQISSEVPQNLSASRPQDRQFILSSKKLLLSDSGFYLCAWSSDLSPDTQYFGPGTRLTVL.

Concerning this clone: An end of the junction does not agree with germline; a read error may underlie this. V gene TRBV4-2 combines with J gene TRBJ2-1, with a weak D call TRBD2 (6 bases). CDR1 and CDR2 from the germline V gene are LGHNA and YNFKEQ. CDR3 length: 14 residues. Written as DNA, the CDR3 is TGTGCCAGCAGCCAAGGCCTAGCGAACACCCCCCCCATCTTC. Its protein is CASSQGLANTPPIF.

Concerning this clone itself: Other DNA variants within this sample encode the same CDR3. The chain employs TRBV7-2 and TRBJ1-2; D unclear. The V gene lost 5 bases and the J gene lost 7 bases, with 17 bases spanning the gap. CDR3 size: 14 residues. Germline CDR1 and CDR2: SGHTA and FQGNSA. This CDR3 is CASSPTPEGSGYTF. In nucleotides, the CDR3 is TGTGCCAGCAGCCCAACCCCAGAAGGGAGTGGCTACACCTTC.

This chain joins TRBV9 and TRBJ1-2; 9 bases align to TRBD1. The CDR3 sequence is 15 residues long. Germline V gene data show CDR1 as SGDLS and CDR2 as YYNGEE. Unmatched junction bases numbered 11, after V lost 4 bases and J lost 7 bases. CDR3 coding DNA: TGTGCCAGCAGCCCCCCGGGACAGGGTTTCGGTGGCTACACCTTC. Its protein product is CASSPPGQGFGGYTF.

This clone was seen more than once but under ten times. The J gene is TRBJ2-1, the V gene TRBV6-5; D is undetermined. The CDR3 has 16 amino acids. Trimming left V 4 bases short and J 4 bases short, with 17 bases between. Germline V gene sequence: CDR1 MNHEY, CDR2 SVGAGI. This chain's CDR3 is CASSSLSGPPYNEQFF. CDR3 DNA sequence: TGTGCCAGCAGTTCCCTTAGTGGGCCCCCTTACAATGAGCAGTTCTTC.

For this clone: One end of the junction does not line up with germline, which may come from a read error. The rearrangement joins TRBV7-7 to TRBJ2-1; 7 nucleotides match TRBD2. The germline CDR1 and CDR2 sequences are SSHAT and FNYEAQ (reference sequence). The CDR3 covers 14 residues. The CDR3 DNA is TGTGCTAGCAGCTTAGATTTCTTACTAGCGGAGCAGTTCTTC. Amino acid sequence: CASSLDFLLAEQFF.

About this clone itself: One end of the junction does not line up with germline, which may come from a read error. The chain carries TRBV7-9 and TRBJ2-6; 8 positions agree with TRBD1. Germline V gene data show CDR1 as SEHNR and CDR2 as FQNEAQ (reference sequence). This CDR3 has 19 amino acids. The CDR3: CASSRDRGSRLSGANGLTF. The CDR3 DNA reads TGTGCCAGCAGCCGTGACAGGGGAAGCAGGCTCTCTGGGGCCAACGGCCTGACTTTC.